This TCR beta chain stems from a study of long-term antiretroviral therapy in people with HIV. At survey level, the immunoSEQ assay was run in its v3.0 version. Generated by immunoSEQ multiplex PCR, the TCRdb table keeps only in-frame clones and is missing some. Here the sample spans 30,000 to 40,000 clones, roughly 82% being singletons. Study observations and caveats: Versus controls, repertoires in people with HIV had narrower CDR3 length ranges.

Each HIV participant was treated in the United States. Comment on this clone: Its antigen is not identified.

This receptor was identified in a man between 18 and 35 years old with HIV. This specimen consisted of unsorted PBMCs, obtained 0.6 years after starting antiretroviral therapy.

The CDR3 bases are TGTGCCAGCAGCCCGTCGCGGAGGGCCGATACGCAGTATTTT. This translates into CASSPSRRADTQYF. The V call is TRBV5-4, the J call TRBJ2-3, with D possibly TRBD2 on 6 matching bases. The length of the CDR3 is 14 residues. Germline lookup yields CDR1 SGHNT and CDR2 YYREEE (reference sequence). The V end lost 4 bases, the J end lost 6 bases, and 15 bases lay between the germline ends. The full variable domain, with the rest looked up from reference TRBV5-4 and TRBJ2-3, is ETGVTQSPTHLIKTRGQQVTLRCSSQSGHNTVSWYQQALGQGPQFIFQYYREEENGRGNFPPRFSGLQFPNYSSELNVNALELDDSALYLCASSPSRRADTQYFGPGTRLTVL.